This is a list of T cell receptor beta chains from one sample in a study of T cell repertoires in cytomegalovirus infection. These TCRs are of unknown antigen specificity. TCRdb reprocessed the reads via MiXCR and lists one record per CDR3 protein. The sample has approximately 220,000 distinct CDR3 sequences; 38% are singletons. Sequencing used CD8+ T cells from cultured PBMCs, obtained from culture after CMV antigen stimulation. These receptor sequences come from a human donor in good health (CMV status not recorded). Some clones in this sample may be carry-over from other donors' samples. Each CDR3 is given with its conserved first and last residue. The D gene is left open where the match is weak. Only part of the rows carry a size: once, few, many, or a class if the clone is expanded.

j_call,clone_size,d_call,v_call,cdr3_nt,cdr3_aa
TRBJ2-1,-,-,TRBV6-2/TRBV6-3,TGTGCCAGCAGTTACGGGGTCAATGAGCAGTTCTTC,CASSYGVNEQFF
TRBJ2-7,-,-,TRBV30,TGTGCCTGGGACGGAACCTACGAGCAGTACTTC,CAWDGTYEQYF
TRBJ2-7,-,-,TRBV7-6,TGTGCCAGCAGCCAAGGGGCCCTTTCCTACGAGCAGTACTTC,CASSQGALSYEQYF
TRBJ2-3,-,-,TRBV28,TGTGCCAGCAGCAAAAACCTGGGACTGGGCAGCACAGATACGCAGTATTTT,CASSKNLGLGSTDTQYF
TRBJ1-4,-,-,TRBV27,TGTGCCAGCAGTTCCCTCCAGGGGCCGGGGAACGAAAAACTGTTTTTT,CASSSLQGPGNEKLFF
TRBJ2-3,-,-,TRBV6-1,TGTGCCAGCAGTTTCGGTGTCGGCACAGATACGCAGTATTTT,CASSFGVGTDTQYF
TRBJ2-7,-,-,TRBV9,TGTGCCAGCAGCGTAGCTGTCAGTGGGCCTGACGAGCAGTACTTC,CASSVAVSGPDEQYF
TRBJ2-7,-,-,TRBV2,TGTGCCAGCAGTGAGTTAGAGGGCTACGAGCAGTACTTC,CASSELEGYEQYF
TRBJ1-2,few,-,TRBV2,TGTGCCAGCAGTGAAGAAGAATGGGCTAACTATGGCTACACCTTC,CASSEEEWANYGYTF
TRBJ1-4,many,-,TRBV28,TGTGCCAGCAGTTTAGTAAGGGATGGTGAAAAACTGTTTTTT,CASSLVRDGEKLFF
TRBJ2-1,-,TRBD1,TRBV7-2,TGTGCCAGCAGTCGAACAGGGGACAAGTACAATGAGCAGTTCTTC,CASSRTGDKYNEQFF